Shown below are 18 T cell receptor beta chains from a single sample sequenced in a study of OX40 agonist ivuxolimab in advanced cancers. Sequenced by immunoSEQ multiplex PCR; TCRdb stores in-frame clones only, minus some. The table shows approximately 70,000 clones, with about 85% occurring only once. The sequenced sample was CD4+ or CD8+ T cells sorted from blood, obtained in a trial of the OX40 agonist ivuxolimab. These TCRs come from an adult with an advanced solid tumor such as melanoma, head and neck, liver or kidney cancer.

The J gene is TRBJ2-7, the V gene TRBV6-5; 9 bases line up with TRBD1. V shed 6 bases, J shed 6 bases, and the junction held 6 bases outside the gene matches. The germline CDR1 and CDR2 sequences are MNHEY and SVGAGI. The CDR3 runs to 13 residues. The CDR3 DNA follows: TGTGCCAGCAGACCGGGACAGGGTAGCGAGCAGTACTTC. Its protein product is CASRPGQGSEQYF.

The gene calls are TRBV6-1 and TRBJ2-5; D tentatively reads TRBD1 or TRBD2 (5 bases each). TRBJ2-7 explains the end of the DNA better; the J call may be wrong. This CDR3 has 13 residues. Per germline, CDR1 MNHNS and CDR2 SASEGT. The CDR3 spells CASRTEGLYEQYF. In DNA form, the CDR3 reads TGTGCCAGCCGTACCGAGGGGCTCTACGAGCAGTACTTC.

Here the CDR3 DNA reads TGTGCCAGCAGTTGGACTAGCGGGGGGGCCGGGGATGAGCAGTTCTTC. Translating it yields CASSWTSGGAGDEQFF. The rearrangement joins TRBV7-2 to TRBJ2-1; 15 bases fit TRBD2. The germline V gene encodes CDR1 SGHTA and CDR2 FQGNSA. The V gene end was trimmed by 6 bases and the J gene end by 8 bases; junction bases not matched to a gene: 8. The CDR3 has 16 amino acids.

This clone was seen just once. The gene calls are TRBV6-1 and TRBJ1-4; D call uncertain. Germline assignment: CDR1 MNHNS and CDR2 SASEGT. V lost 6 bases, J lost 0 bases, and 5 bases lay in between. CDR3 length equals 13 residues. CDR3 in amino acids: CASREPTNEKLFF. DNA for the CDR3: TGTGCCAGCAGGGAGCCAACTAATGAAAAACTGTTTTTT.

The rearrangement uses TRBV18 and TRBJ2-7, with 9 nucleotides matching TRBD1. The CDR3 sequence is 14 residues long. Germline V gene lookup returns CDR1 KGHSH and CDR2 LQKENI. Trimming took 4 bases from V and 4 from J; bases not matched to a gene: 5. CDR3 residues: CASSQKDRGYEQYF. DNA for the CDR3: TGTGCCAGCTCACAAAAGGACAGGGGATACGAGCAGTACTTC.

A single count supports this clone. The chain links TRBV7-2 to TRBJ2-7, with a possible D match to TRBD2 (6 bases). CDR3 size: 15 residues. Germline CDR1 SGHTA, CDR2 FQGNSA. V was clipped by 5 bases and J by 5 bases, with 19 bases between them. CDR3 nucleotide sequence: TGTGCCAGCAGCAGCGCGGGGACGATGAACCACGAGCAGTACTTC. It is translated as CASSSAGTMNHEQYF.

The chain links TRBV5-1 to TRBJ2-2; perhaps D is TRBD1 or TRBD2 (5 bases each). Deletions cut 0 bases from V and 4 bases from J, with 7 bases between. CDR3 length: 14 amino acids. Germline lookup yields CDR1 SGHRS and CDR2 YFSETQ. This chain's CDR3 is CASSLVGTTGELFF. The CDR3 nucleotides are TGCGCCAGCAGCTTGGTCGGGACCACCGGGGAGCTGTTTTTT.

The CDR3, as DNA: TGTGCCAGCAGCGTAGACGGACTAGCTACCTACAATGAGCAGTTCTTC. It encodes CASSVDGLATYNEQFF. V gene TRBV9 combines with J gene TRBJ2-1, with 8 bases fitting TRBD2. The germline CDR1 and CDR2 sequences are SGDLS and YYNGEE. This CDR3 has 16 amino acids. The J segment lost 2 bases and the V segment lost 0 bases, leaving 4 bases of the junction unmatched. Based on the CDR3 plus reference TRBV9 and TRBJ2-1, the full variable domain is DSGVTQTPKHLITATGQRVTLRCSPRSGDLSVYWYQQSLDQGLQFLIQYYNGEERAKGNILERFSAQQFPDLHSELNLSSLELGDSALYFCASSVDGLATYNEQFFGPGTRLTVL.

The rearrangement joins TRBV30 to TRBJ1-3, with D possibly matching TRBD1 (6 bases). Germline V lookup: CDR1 GTSNPN, CDR2 SVGIG (reference sequence). The CDR3 length is 12 residues. Trimming took off 7 bases at V and 2 bases at J, with 9 bases between the two ends. CDR3 region: CASRGPGNTIYF. The CDR3 coding sequence is TGTGCCTCCAGGGGCCCTGGAAACACCATATATTTT. The full variable domain, in which reference TRBV30 and TRBJ1-3 provide the parts outside the CDR3, is SQTIHQWPATLVQPVGSPLSLECTVEGTSNPNLYWYRQAAGRGLQLLFYSVGIGQISSEVPQNLSASRPQDRQFILSSKKLLLSDSGFYLCASRGPGNTIYFGEGSWLTVV.

Comment on this clone: This sample also contains other DNA sequences that code for the same CDR3. The chain combines TRBV7-6 with TRBJ1-4, with D unclear. Germline V gene sequence: CDR1 SGHVS, CDR2 FNYEAQ. The CDR3 has 14 residues. V dropped 2 bases and J dropped 0 bases, with 4 bases sitting between them. Here the CDR3 DNA reads TGTGCCAGCAGCTTACAAGCAACTAATGAAAAACTGTTTTTT. Translation: CASSLQATNEKLFF. Variable domain in full (rest from reference TRBV7-6 and TRBJ1-4): GAGVSQSPRYKVTKRGQDVALRCDPISGHVSLYWYRQALGQGPEFLTYFNYEAQQDKSGLPNDRFSAERPEGSISTLTIQRTEQRDSAMYRCASSLQATNEKLFFGSGTQLSVL.

The chain joins TRBV7-2 to TRBJ2-5, with a possible D match to TRBD2 (7 bases). The CDR3 extends over 15 amino acids. The ends were cut back, 1 base at V and 4 bases at J, with 13 bases in the middle. Germline CDR1 reads SGHTA; CDR2 reads FQGNSA. This CDR3 reads CASSLVAGARETQYF. The CDR3 nucleotides are TGTGCCAGCAGCTTAGTTGCGGGGGCGCGAGAGACCCAGTACTTC.

The rearrangement joins TRBV11-3 to TRBJ1-1; D unresolved. Trimming took 9 bases from V and 4 from J, leaving 18 bases between them. The length of the CDR3 is 14 residues. The V gene's germline CDR1 is SGHNT and CDR2 YENEEA. The DNA of the CDR3 is TGTGCCAGTAAGGCGACTTCGGGGAGCACTGAAGCTTTCTTT. As protein: CASKATSGSTEAFF. Full variable domain (outside the CDR3, taken from reference TRBV11-3 and TRBJ1-1): EAGVVQSPRYKIIEKKQPVAFWCNPISGHNTLYWYLQNLGQGPELLIRYENEEAVDDSQLPKDRFSAERLKGVDSTLKIQPAELGDSAVYLCASKATSGSTEAFFGQGTRLTVV.

The rearrangement joins TRBV27 to TRBJ2-5; the D is unclear. V lost 5 bases and J 2 bases, leaving 15 bases between the germline ends. The length of the CDR3 is 15 residues. The germline V gene has CDR1 MNHEY and CDR2 SMNVEV (reference sequence). The CDR3 is CASSPGAGWQETQYF. The CDR3 nucleotides read TGTGCCAGCAGTCCCGGCGCAGGATGGCAAGAGACCCAGTACTTC.

This clone came up a few times. The genes are TRBV5-8 and TRBJ2-7, with TRBD2 matching 8 bases. Germline CDR1 SGHTS, CDR2 YDEGEE. This CDR3 is 16 amino acids long. V shed 0 bases and J 6 bases; nucleotides not matched to a gene: 11. DNA for the CDR3: TGTGCCAGCAGCTTGGCGTGGTCGGGAGGGCTAGGCGAGCAGTACTTC. Translated: CASSLAWSGGLGEQYF.

V is TRBV6-9 and J is TRBJ1-5, with D perhaps matching TRBD1 (6 bases). The V end lost 5 bases, the J end lost 7 bases, and 12 bases lay between the germline ends. CDR1 and CDR2 (germline): MNHGY, SVAAGI. The CDR3 consists of 13 residues. CDR3 in amino acids: CASSGTFGQPQHF. The DNA for the CDR3 is TGTGCCAGCAGTGGGACATTCGGACAGCCCCAGCATTTT.

The J gene is TRBJ2-7, the V gene TRBV5-6; 10 bases are shared with TRBD2. The V and J ends lost 0 bases and 3 bases, in that order; junction bases with no gene match: 6. The germline gives CDR1 SGHDT, CDR2 YYEEEE. CDR3 length: 16 amino acids. CDR3 loop: CASSLAIRTSGYEQYF. CDR3 DNA: TGTGCCAGCAGCTTGGCGATTAGGACTAGCGGCTACGAGCAGTACTTC.

CDR3 sequence reads: CASRDLGTSVSTDTQYF. For the CDR3, the DNA is TGTGCCAGTAGGGACCTTGGGACTAGCGTTAGCACAGATACGCAGTATTTT. The chain uses TRBV19 and TRBJ2-3, with 10 bases identical to TRBD2. The CDR3 runs 17 residues. Germline V gives CDR1 LNHDA, CDR2 SQIVND (reference sequence). The V gene end was trimmed by 6 bases and the J gene end by 0 bases; junction bases not matched to a gene: 9.

On this clone itself: This sample also contains other DNA sequences that code for the same CDR3. This chain connects TRBV28 to TRBJ2-7; no clear D. The V end lost 5 bases, the J end lost 2 bases, and 10 bases lay between the germline ends. The CDR3 consists of 13 residues. Germline assignment: CDR1 MDHEN and CDR2 SYDVKM. CDR3 sequence (DNA): TGTGCCAGCAGTCCCACCCGGGCCTACGAGCAGTACTTC. It is translated as CASSPTRAYEQYF.